These 31 T cell receptor beta chains share one sample of origin, sequenced in a study of cytomegalovirus exposure and HLA in healthy donors. Primers: 60 Vbeta forward and 13 Jbeta reverse. TCRdb keeps only in-frame clones here, not all; method: immunoSEQ multiplex PCR. This sample has just over 150,000 clones, with over 60% found just once. What was sequenced was PBMCs. These receptors were taken from a woman in her fifties or sixties in good health and CMV-seropositive.

The gene calls are TRBV28 and TRBJ1-1, with 8 bases matching TRBD1. CDR1 is MDHEN and CDR2 is SYDVKM in the germline V gene. CDR3 length equals 14 residues. V was pared by 5 bases and J by 5 bases, with 7 bases of the junction left unmatched. Here the CDR3 DNA reads TGTGCCAGCAGTGGACAGGGAGGAGGTACTGAAGCTTTCTTT. Its protein product is CASSGQGGGTEAFF.

The chain couples TRBV10-2 to TRBJ2-1, with D tentatively TRBD2 (5 bases). The CDR3 loop spans 13 amino acids. Trimming removed 5 bases from V and 7 bases from J, with 12 bases in between. CDR1 and CDR2 (germline): WSHSY, SAAADI. The CDR3 nucleotides read TGCGCCAGCAGTAGAGGGATCCCAAATGAGCAGTTCTTC. The encoded protein is CASSRGIPNEQFF.

The J gene is TRBJ1-2, the V gene TRBV5-6; the match to TRBD1 covers 7 bases. The germline V gene encodes CDR1 SGHDT and CDR2 YYEEEE. CDR3 length: 13 amino acids. J was trimmed by 6 bases and V by 4 bases; bases with no gene match: 6. The CDR3 nucleotides are TGTGCCAGCAGCGAAACAGGGGTTAATGGCTACACCTTC. Protein sequence: CASSETGVNGYTF.

This rearrangement joins TRBV5-6 to TRBJ2-3, with 7 bases fitting TRBD2. The CDR3 extends over 16 amino acids. Germline CDR1 reads SGHDT; CDR2 reads YYEEEE. Trimming removed 3 bases from V and 0 bases from J; junction bases left unmatched: 7. CDR3 residues: CASSWGGLGSTDTQYF. The CDR3 coding sequence is TGTGCCAGCAGCTGGGGGGGATTAGGGAGCACAGATACGCAGTATTTT.

This clone appeared once. J is TRBJ2-5 and V is TRBV7-6; 7 bases map to TRBD2. The J call may be in error: the DNA end matches TRBJ2-7 better. Germline V gene data show CDR1 as SGHVS and CDR2 as FNYEAQ. The CDR3 covers 15 residues. The CDR3 loop reads CASSLAGGSSYEQYF. The CDR3 bases are TGTGCCAGCAGCTTAGCGGGCGGGAGTTCCTACGAGCAGTACTTC.

The J gene is TRBJ1-2, the V gene TRBV7-8, with 8 bases fitting TRBD1. The V gene end was trimmed by 3 bases and the J gene end by 7 bases; junction bases not matched to a gene: 7. CDR3 length: 14 amino acids. The germline V gene has CDR1 SGHVS and CDR2 FQNEAQ. CDR3: CASSFQDRVSGYTF. The CDR3, as DNA: TGTGCCAGCAGCTTTCAGGACAGGGTTAGTGGCTACACCTTC.

The rearrangement links TRBV2 to TRBJ2-1; 9 nucleotides line up with TRBD2. This CDR3 region has 15 residues. CDR1 SNHLY and CDR2 FYNNEI come from the germline V gene. V was clipped by 6 bases and J by 10 bases; unmatched bases: 13. CDR3: CASSYSGGTVGEQFF. The CDR3 nucleotides read TGTGCCAGCAGCTATAGCGGGGGTACAGTAGGGGAGCAGTTCTTC.

V and J are TRBV2 and TRBJ2-3, with TRBD1 matching 8 bases. In germline, CDR1 is SNHLY, CDR2 FYNNEI. CDR3 size: 15 residues. The V gene end was trimmed by 4 bases and the J gene end by 5 bases; junction bases not matched to a gene: 8. CDR3 nucleotide sequence: TGTGCCAGCAGTGCGACCCCAGGGGGCGTAGATACGCAGTATTTT. Amino acids: CASSATPGGVDTQYF.

The rearrangement uses TRBV6-5 and TRBJ2-1; D is ambiguous. The germline CDR1 and CDR2 sequences are MNHEY and SVGAGI. This CDR3 has 16 residues. The germline V and J ends were trimmed by 2 bases and 1 base, with 12 bases remaining between them. CDR3 nucleotides: TGTGCCAGCAGTTACGACGGGTATTTATCCTACAATGAGCAGTTCTTC. Protein sequence: CASSYDGYLSYNEQFF.

The chain employs TRBV11-3 and TRBJ2-5; possible D gene TRBD1, 5 bases. This CDR3 is 13 amino acids long. Germline lookup yields CDR1 SGHNT and CDR2 YENEEA. The V gene lost 0 bases and the J gene lost 9 bases, with 11 bases spanning the gap. The CDR3 reads CASSLDQGSAQYF. The CDR3 bases are TGTGCCAGCAGCTTAGATCAGGGCAGCGCCCAGTACTTC.

The V and J genes are TRBV15 and TRBJ1-1; D remains unclear. V was shortened by 0 bases and J by 1 base, with 9 bases between the two germline ends. The CDR3 length is 15 residues. CDR1 LNHNV and CDR2 YYDKDF come from the germline V gene (reference sequence). CDR3 in amino acids: CATSREFVANTEAFF. CDR3 nucleotide sequence: TGTGCCACCAGCAGAGAGTTTGTAGCGAACACTGAAGCTTTCTTT.

Written as DNA, the CDR3 is TGTGCCAGCAGCTTTTTAGCGGGAGGGCCGAGGGAGCAGTACTTC. This codes for CASSFLAGGPREQYF. The chain joins TRBV11-1 to TRBJ2-7; 11 nucleotides line up with TRBD2. The germline CDR1 and CDR2 sequences are SGHAT and FQDESV (reference sequence). The CDR3 runs to 15 residues. With 3 bases clipped from V and 7 bases from J, the junction kept 8 bases outside the gene matches.

V and J are TRBV6-5 and TRBJ2-7, with 11 bases fitting TRBD1. V lost 6 bases to trimming and J lost 1 base; unmatched junction nucleotides: 5. This CDR3 comprises 15 residues. Per germline, CDR1 MNHEY and CDR2 SVGAGI. CDR3 residues: CASSRRDRGSYEQYF. The DNA of the CDR3 is TGTGCCAGCAGCCGCCGGGACAGGGGGTCCTACGAGCAGTACTTC.

This chain connects TRBV4-1 to TRBJ2-5, with TRBD2 matching over 7 bases. The V segment lost 1 base and the J segment 4 bases; nucleotides outside the gene matches: 6. Germline CDR1 is MGHRA and CDR2 is YSYEKL. The CDR3 consists of 15 residues. CDR3 nucleotides: TGCGCCAGCAGCCAAGGGCCTGGGGAGGGAGAGACCCAGTACTTC. It specifies CASSQGPGEGETQYF.

The chain recombines TRBV7-9 with TRBJ2-3, with 7 nucleotides matching TRBD2. Germline CDR1 and CDR2: SEHNR and FQNEAQ (reference sequence). The J segment lost 9 bases and the V segment lost 5 bases, leaving 5 bases of the junction unmatched. This CDR3 contains 12 residues. The CDR3 region is CASSSGAATQYF. CDR3 in DNA: TGTGCCAGCAGCAGCGGGGCAGCAACGCAGTATTTT.

J is TRBJ1-4 and V is TRBV20-1; no firm D call. The germline V gene encodes CDR1 DFQATT and CDR2 SNEGSKA (reference sequence). V lost 0 bases, J lost 14 bases, and 10 bases lay in between. The CDR3 spans 11 residues. CDR3 in DNA: TGCAGTGCTAGAGATCAGCGAGGGCTGTTTTTT. Translation: CSARDQRGLFF.

This chain uses TRBV7-6 with TRBJ2-5; D not resolved. Germline CDR1 reads SGHVS; CDR2 reads FNYEAQ. V shed 0 bases and J shed 4 bases, with 6 bases lying between them. The CDR3 is 13 residues long. CDR3 DNA: TGTGCCAGCAGCTTAGCGGAGACAGAGACCCAGTACTTC. Its translation is CASSLAETETQYF.

The chain carries TRBV6-1 and TRBJ1-5; a possible D gene is TRBD1 (6 bases). Between the trimmed V and J ends, which lost 0 bases and 6 bases, there was a span of 12 bases. The CDR3 totals 15 residues. Germline V lookup: CDR1 MNHNS, CDR2 SASEGT. CDR3 sequence reads: CASSEAGALAQPQHF. Written as DNA, the CDR3 is TGTGCCAGCAGTGAAGCGGGGGCTTTGGCTCAGCCCCAGCATTTT.

This clone was detected only once. J is TRBJ2-5 and V is TRBV7-9, with 12 nucleotides matching TRBD1. Germline loops: CDR1 SEHNR, CDR2 FQNEAQ (reference sequence). V lost 4 bases and J lost 5; bases outside the gene matches: 5. This CDR3 is built from 15 residues. The CDR3 DNA reads as TGTGCCAGCAGCTGGGGGACAGGGGGCTCGGAGACCCAGTACTTC. Encoded protein: CASSWGTGGSETQYF. The full variable domain, completed using reference TRBV7-9 and TRBJ2-5, is DTGVSQNPRHKITKRGQNVTFRCDPISEHNRLYWYRQTLGQGPEFLTYFQNEAQLEKSRLLSDRFSAERPKGSFSTLEIQRTEQGDSAMYLCASSWGTGGSETQYFGPGTRLLVL.

The chain carries TRBV2 and TRBJ1-2; TRBD1 aligns across 9 bases. CDR1 SNHLY and CDR2 FYNNEI come from the germline V gene. The CDR3 runs to 14 residues. V was clipped by 7 bases and J by 6 bases; unmatched bases: 9. This CDR3 reads CASNRVRQGDGYTF. The CDR3 DNA follows: TGTGCCAGCAACAGAGTAAGACAGGGGGATGGCTACACCTTC. The complete variable domain, with remaining parts taken from reference TRBV2 and TRBJ1-2, reads EPEVTQTPSHQVTQMGQEVILRCVPISNHLYFYWYRQILGQKVEFLVSFYNNEISEKSEIFDDQFSVERPDGSNFTLKIRSTKLEDSAMYFCASNRVRQGDGYTFGSGTRLTVV.

This chain connects TRBV30 to TRBJ1-2; weak D call: TRBD1 (6 bases). V was clipped by 0 bases and J by 7 bases, with 15 bases between them. The germline CDR1 and CDR2 sequences are GTSNPN and SVGIG (reference sequence). This CDR3 spans 14 amino acids. The CDR3 region has the DNA TGTGCCTGGAGTGTACATAGTCAGGGGCCTGGCTACACCTTC. Protein product: CAWSVHSQGPGYTF. The full variable domain, with the rest looked up from reference TRBV30 and TRBJ1-2, is SQTIHQWPATLVQPVGSPLSLECTVEGTSNPNLYWYRQAAGRGLQLLFYSVGIGQISSEVPQNLSASRPQDRQFILSSKKLLLSDSGFYLCAWSVHSQGPGYTFGSGTRLTVV.

The chain joins TRBV18 to TRBJ2-1; 8 bases agree with TRBD2. J gave up 7 bases and V 6 bases, and 8 bases lay outside the gene matches. In germline, CDR1 is KGHSH, CDR2 LQKENI. This CDR3 spans 14 amino acids. The DNA for the CDR3 is TGTGCCAGCTCTTCCAGCGGGGGAATTAATGAGCAGTTCTTC. It specifies CASSSSGGINEQFF.

This clone was observed once. CDR3 amino acids: CASSEVGGRTAHGYTF. CDR3 nucleotides: TGTGCCAGCAGTGAAGTTGGGGGAAGGACAGCTCATGGCTACACCTTC. The chain links TRBV6-1 to TRBJ1-2, with D maybe TRBD1 (6 bases). The germline V and J ends were trimmed by 1 base and 6 bases, with 18 bases remaining between them. The CDR3 covers 16 residues. Germline CDR1 is MNHNS and CDR2 is SASEGT.

This chain links TRBV7-2 with TRBJ1-5; D is unclear. The CDR3 is made up of 14 amino acids. Germline V gives CDR1 SGHTA, CDR2 FQGNSA. The germline V and J ends were trimmed by 4 bases and 0 bases, with 7 bases remaining between them. CDR3: CASSSRDSNQPQHF. Here the CDR3 DNA reads TGTGCCAGCAGCTCGAGGGATAGCAATCAGCCCCAGCATTTT.

This clone was recorded once. In DNA, the CDR3 is TGTGCCAGTAGGTTAGCGGGAGGCACAGATACGCAGTATTTT. Its protein product is CASRLAGGTDTQYF. The V gene is TRBV19, the J gene TRBJ2-3, with 9 bases that match TRBD2. The germline V gene has CDR1 LNHDA and CDR2 SQIVND (reference sequence). CDR3 length: 14 residues. Trimming at V came to 6 bases and at J to 1 base, leaving 2 bases not matched to a gene. The complete variable domain, with remaining parts taken from reference TRBV19 and TRBJ2-3, reads DGGITQSPKYLFRKEGQNVTLSCEQNLNHDAMYWYRQDPGQGLRLIYYSQIVNDFQKGDIAEGYSVSREKKESFPLTVTSAQKNPTAFYLCASRLAGGTDTQYFGPGTRLTVL.

This chain uses TRBV19 with TRBJ2-7; D remains ambiguous. Trimming pared 1 base from V and 2 bases from J, leaving 6 bases between. Germline CDR1 LNHDA, CDR2 SQIVND (reference sequence). This CDR3 spans 13 amino acids. CDR3 nucleotides: TGTGCCAGTAGTATAGGGGCTACCTACGAGCAGTACTTC. Amino acid sequence: CASSIGATYEQYF.

This clone showed up just a few times. The chain links TRBV4-1 to TRBJ2-1; no clear D gene. Trimming removed 4 bases from V and 2 bases from J, with 15 bases in between. The V gene's germline CDR1 is MGHRA and CDR2 YSYEKL. CDR3 length equals 16 residues. The CDR3 nucleotides read TGCGCCAGCAGCCTACTCGTTTCGCCGACCTACAATGAGCAGTTCTTC. It is translated as CASSLLVSPTYNEQFF.

V is TRBV7-2 and J is TRBJ1-1; TRBD1 is a possible D gene (6 bases). The CDR3 length is 14 residues. Germline V gives CDR1 SGHTA, CDR2 FQGNSA. V was pared by 4 bases and J by 0 bases, with 9 bases between. The CDR3 bases are TGTGCCAGCAGCTCAGGACAGTTGAACACTGAAGCTTTCTTT. Translated: CASSSGQLNTEAFF.

This clone was recorded a few times. The chain uses TRBV29-1 and TRBJ1-1, with D possibly matching TRBD1 (6 bases). V lost 4 bases and J lost 4, with 16 bases in between. Germline-derived CDR1 and CDR2 are SQVTM and ANQGSEA. The CDR3 loop spans 14 amino acids. CDR3 nucleotides: TGCAGCGTTGGGTCTCTGGCAGGGGCCACTGAAGCTTTCTTT. Translation: CSVGSLAGATEAFF.

This clone has a handful of counts. The genes are TRBV11-2 and TRBJ1-1; 9 bases match TRBD1. The junction had 4 bases not matched to a gene; V was cut back by 4 bases and J by 4 bases. The length of the CDR3 is 14 residues. Germline CDR1 SGHAT, CDR2 FQNNGV. The CDR3, as DNA: TGTGCCAGCAGCTCCCGGGACAGGGCCACTGAAGCTTTCTTT. Translating it yields CASSSRDRATEAFF.

This chain uses TRBV7-6 with TRBJ2-5, with 7 bases matching TRBD1. The CDR3 spans 13 residues. From germline, CDR1 is SGHVS and CDR2 FNYEAQ. With 5 bases clipped from V and 3 bases from J, the junction kept 3 bases outside the gene matches. This chain's CDR3 is CASSHDREETQYF. For the CDR3, the DNA is TGTGCCAGCAGCCACGACAGGGAAGAGACCCAGTACTTC.